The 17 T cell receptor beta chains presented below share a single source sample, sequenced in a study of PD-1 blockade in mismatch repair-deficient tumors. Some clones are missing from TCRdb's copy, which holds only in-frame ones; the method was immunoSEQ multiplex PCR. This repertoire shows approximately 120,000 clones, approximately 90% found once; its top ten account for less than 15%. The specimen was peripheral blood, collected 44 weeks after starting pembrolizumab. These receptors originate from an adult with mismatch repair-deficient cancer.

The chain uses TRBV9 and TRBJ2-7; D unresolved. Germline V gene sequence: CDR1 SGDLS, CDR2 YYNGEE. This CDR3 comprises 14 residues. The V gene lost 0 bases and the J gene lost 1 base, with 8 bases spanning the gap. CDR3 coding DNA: TGTGCCAGCAGCGTAGCTGACGGTTCCTACGAGCAGTACTTC. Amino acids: CASSVADGSYEQYF. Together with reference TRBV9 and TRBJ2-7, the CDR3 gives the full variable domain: DSGVTQTPKHLITATGQRVTLRCSPRSGDLSVYWYQQSLDQGLQFLIQYYNGEERAKGNILERFSAQQFPDLHSELNLSSLELGDSALYFCASSVADGSYEQYFGPGTRLTVT.

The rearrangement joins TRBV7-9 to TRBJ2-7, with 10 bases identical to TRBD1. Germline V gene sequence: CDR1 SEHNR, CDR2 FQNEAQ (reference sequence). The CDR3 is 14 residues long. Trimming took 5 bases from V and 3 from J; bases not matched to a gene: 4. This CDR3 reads CASSGDRGFYEQYF. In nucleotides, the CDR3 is TGTGCCAGCAGCGGGGACAGGGGATTCTACGAGCAGTACTTC.

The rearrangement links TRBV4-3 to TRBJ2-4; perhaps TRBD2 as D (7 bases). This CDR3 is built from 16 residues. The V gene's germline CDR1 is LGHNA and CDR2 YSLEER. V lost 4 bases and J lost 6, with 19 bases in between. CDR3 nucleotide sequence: TGCGCCAGCAGCCCCAGTGCGGCGGGGGCGAGAAACATTCAGTACTTC. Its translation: CASSPSAAGARNIQYF.

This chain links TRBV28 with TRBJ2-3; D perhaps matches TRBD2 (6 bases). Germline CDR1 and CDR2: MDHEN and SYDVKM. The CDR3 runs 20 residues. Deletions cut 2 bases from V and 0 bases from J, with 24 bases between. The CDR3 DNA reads TGTGCCAGCAGTTTACTGGGGGGAACCGCTCCTTATTCTAGCACAGATACGCAGTATTTT. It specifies CASSLLGGTAPYSSTDTQYF.

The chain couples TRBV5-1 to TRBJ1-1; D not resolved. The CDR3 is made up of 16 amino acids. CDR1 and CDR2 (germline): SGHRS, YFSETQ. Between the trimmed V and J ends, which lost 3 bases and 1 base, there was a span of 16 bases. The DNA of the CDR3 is TGCGCCAGCAGCTCGGAGGCAAATCGCAGGAACACTGAAGCTTTCTTT. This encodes CASSSEANRRNTEAFF.

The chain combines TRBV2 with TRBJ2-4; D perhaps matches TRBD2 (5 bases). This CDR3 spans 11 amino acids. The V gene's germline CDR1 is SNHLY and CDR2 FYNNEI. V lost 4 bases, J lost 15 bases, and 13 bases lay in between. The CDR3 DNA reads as TGTGCCAGCAGTGCGGGCGAGGGAAGGTACTTC. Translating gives CASSAGEGRYF.

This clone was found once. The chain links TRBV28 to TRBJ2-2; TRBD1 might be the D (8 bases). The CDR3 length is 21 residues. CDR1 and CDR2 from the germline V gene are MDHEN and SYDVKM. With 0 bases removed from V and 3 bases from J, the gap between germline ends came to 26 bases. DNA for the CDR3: TGTGCCAGCAGTTTATGGCTTCGGACAGGGCAGGGAGGGAGCGACACCGGGGAGCTGTTTTTT. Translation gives CASSLWLRTGQGGSDTGELFF. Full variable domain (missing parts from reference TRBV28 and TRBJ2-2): DVKVTQSSRYLVKRTGEKVFLECVQDMDHENMFWYRQDPGLGLRLIYFSYDVKMKEKGDIPEGYSVSREKKERFSLILESASTNQTSMYLCASSLWLRTGQGGSDTGELFFGEGSRLTVL.

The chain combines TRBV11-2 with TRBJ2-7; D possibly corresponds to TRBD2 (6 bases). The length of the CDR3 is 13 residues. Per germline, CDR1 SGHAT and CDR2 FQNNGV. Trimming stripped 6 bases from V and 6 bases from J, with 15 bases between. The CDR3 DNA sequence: TGTGCCAGCAGTCAGCGGGCCCCCCTCGAGCAGTACTTC. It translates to CASSQRAPLEQYF.

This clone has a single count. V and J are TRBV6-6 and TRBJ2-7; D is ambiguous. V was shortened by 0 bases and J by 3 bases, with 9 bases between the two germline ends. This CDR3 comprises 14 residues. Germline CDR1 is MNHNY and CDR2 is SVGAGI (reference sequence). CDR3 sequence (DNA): TGTGCCAGCAGTTACTCGGGAACTAACTACGAGCAGTACTTC. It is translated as CASSYSGTNYEQYF.

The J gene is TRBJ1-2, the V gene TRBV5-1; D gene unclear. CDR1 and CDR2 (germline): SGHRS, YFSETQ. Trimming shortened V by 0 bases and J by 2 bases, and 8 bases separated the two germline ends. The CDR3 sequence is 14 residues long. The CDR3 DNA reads TGCGCCAGCAGCTTGGAGGCGGCGAACTATGGCTACACCTTC. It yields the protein CASSLEAANYGYTF.

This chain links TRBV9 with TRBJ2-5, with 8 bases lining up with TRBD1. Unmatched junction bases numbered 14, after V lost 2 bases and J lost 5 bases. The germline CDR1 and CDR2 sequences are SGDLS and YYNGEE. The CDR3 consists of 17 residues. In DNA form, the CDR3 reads TGTGCCAGCAGCGTGGGGACAGGAACTACACCGGGGGAGACCCAGTACTTC. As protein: CASSVGTGTTPGETQYF. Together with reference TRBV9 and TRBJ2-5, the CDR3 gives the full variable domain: DSGVTQTPKHLITATGQRVTLRCSPRSGDLSVYWYQQSLDQGLQFLIQYYNGEERAKGNILERFSAQQFPDLHSELNLSSLELGDSALYFCASSVGTGTTPGETQYFGPGTRLLVL.

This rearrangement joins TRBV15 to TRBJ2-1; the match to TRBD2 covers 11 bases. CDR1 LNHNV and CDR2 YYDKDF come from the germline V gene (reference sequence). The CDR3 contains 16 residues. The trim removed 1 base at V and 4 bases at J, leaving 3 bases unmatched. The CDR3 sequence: CATSRGLAGIYNEQFF. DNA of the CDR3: TGTGCCACCAGCAGAGGACTAGCGGGAATTTACAATGAGCAGTTCTTC.

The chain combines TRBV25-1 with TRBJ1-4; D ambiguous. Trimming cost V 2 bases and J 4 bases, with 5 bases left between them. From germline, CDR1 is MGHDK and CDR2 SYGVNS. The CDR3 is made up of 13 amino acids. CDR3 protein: CASSERVNEKLFF. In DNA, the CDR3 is TGTGCCAGCAGTGAACGAGTTAATGAAAAACTGTTTTTT.

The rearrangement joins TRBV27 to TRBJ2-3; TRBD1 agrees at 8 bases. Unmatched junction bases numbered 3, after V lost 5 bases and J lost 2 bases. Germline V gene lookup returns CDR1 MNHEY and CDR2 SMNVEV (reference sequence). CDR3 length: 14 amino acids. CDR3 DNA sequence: TGTGCCAGCAGTAAGGGACAGGTCACAGATACGCAGTATTTT. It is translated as CASSKGQVTDTQYF.

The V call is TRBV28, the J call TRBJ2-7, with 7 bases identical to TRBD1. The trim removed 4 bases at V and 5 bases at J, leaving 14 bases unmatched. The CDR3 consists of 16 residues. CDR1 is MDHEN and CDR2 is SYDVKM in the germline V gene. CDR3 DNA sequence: TGTGCCAGCAGTTCGTTACGCTTCCAGGGGGACCACGAGCAGTACTTC. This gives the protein CASSSLRFQGDHEQYF.

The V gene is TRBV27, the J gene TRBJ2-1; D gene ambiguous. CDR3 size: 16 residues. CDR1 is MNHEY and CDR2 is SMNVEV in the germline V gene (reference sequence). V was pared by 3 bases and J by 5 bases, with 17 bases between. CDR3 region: CASSFGPSNHNNEQFF. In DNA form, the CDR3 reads TGTGCCAGCAGTTTTGGACCTAGTAACCATAACAATGAGCAGTTCTTC.

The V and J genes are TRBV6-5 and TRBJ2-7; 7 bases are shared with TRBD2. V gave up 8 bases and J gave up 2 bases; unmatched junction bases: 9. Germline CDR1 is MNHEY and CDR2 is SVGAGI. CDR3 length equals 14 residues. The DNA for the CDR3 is TGTGCCAGCTGGGAGCGGGAAAACCCCTACGAGCAGTACTTC. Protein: CASWERENPYEQYF.